These T cell receptor beta chains were read from a single sample in a study of blood T cell repertoires in COVID-19. Clones were read by immunoSEQ multiplex PCR, and TCRdb kept only the in-frame ones, dropping some. The data hold approximately 400,000 clones, with about 91% observed a single time. Sequenced sample: peripheral blood. These receptors were taken from a woman in her forties or fifties with COVID-19, enrolled during active disease. Each CDR3 is given with its conserved first and last residue. D genes are given only for firm matches. Rows may omit the clone size; those that give it use once, few, many or a size class.

cdr3_nt cdr3_aa clone_size v_call d_call j_call
TGTGCCAGCAGACTAGCGGGGGTGATCTCCTACGAGCAGTACTTC CASRLAGVISYEQYF - TRBV28 TRBD2 TRBJ2-7
TGTGCCAGCAGCTTAATTGAGGGAGGGCAGTACTTC CASSLIEGGQYF - TRBV7-9 - TRBJ2-7
TGTGCCAGCACGAGGGCCAGGGGAAGGACTGAAGCTTTCTTT CASTRARGRTEAFF - TRBV2 - TRBJ1-1
TGTGCCAGCAGCGTAGGTCACCGGGGACAGGGTTCTGAAGCTTTCTTT CASSVGHRGQGSEAFF - TRBV9 TRBD1 TRBJ1-1
TGTGCCAGCAGCTTAGGATTGGTAGCGGGGACCCTTTGGGATGAGCAGTTCTTC CASSLGLVAGTLWDEQFF - TRBV7-8 TRBD2 TRBJ2-1
TGTGCCAGCAGGTTGACGACTAACACTGAAGCTTTCTTT CASRLTTNTEAFF once TRBV6-5 - TRBJ1-1
TGTGCCAGCAGCAACCCTTCAGGGTATGTAGATGGCTACACCTTC CASSNPSGYVDGYTF - TRBV9 - TRBJ1-2
TGTGCCAGCACCGGACAGGGTGGAAACACCATATATTTT CASTGQGGNTIYF - TRBV9 TRBD1 TRBJ1-3
TGTGCCAGCAGTCCGTACGAGGAGGAAAAACTGTTTTTT CASSPYEEEKLFF few TRBV12-3/TRBV12-4 - TRBJ1-4
TGTGCCAGCAGCGTAGGAGGAGGTTTCTCGCCCCAGCATTTT CASSVGGGFSPQHF - TRBV9 - TRBJ1-5
TGTGCCAGCAGTTACGGTGGCGGGGCGGCAGATACGCAGTATTTT CASSYGGGAADTQYF - TRBV6-6 - TRBJ2-3
TGTGCCACTCACATGGCGGGAAACACCTACGAGCAGTACTTC CATHMAGNTYEQYF - TRBV28 - TRBJ2-7
TGTGCCAGCAGCCATTCGGGACAGTCTAGCACAGATACGCAGTATTTT CASSHSGQSSTDTQYF once TRBV4-2 TRBD1 TRBJ2-3
TGTGCCAGCAGCTTTAGCGGGGGGACCGGGGAGCTGTTTTTT CASSFSGGTGELFF - TRBV7-3 TRBD2 TRBJ2-2
TGTGCCAGCAGTTTCCCCAGGGTGGCCCACGATCAGCCCCAGCATTTT CASSFPRVAHDQPQHF - TRBV27 - TRBJ1-5
TGTGCCAGCAGCCCCCAAGCGGGAGATAGCACAGATACGCAGTATTTT CASSPQAGDSTDTQYF - TRBV3-1/TRBV3-2 TRBD2 TRBJ2-3
TGCGCCAGCAGCCCGGGACAACAGAACACTGAAGCTTTCTTT CASSPGQQNTEAFF - TRBV5-1 - TRBJ1-1
TGTGCCAGCAGCCCAGGACAGGGTAAGCAGTACTTC CASSPGQGKQYF - TRBV5-8 TRBD1 TRBJ2-7
TGTGCCAGCAGTCAACCCGGTCTTTATGGCTACACCTTC CASSQPGLYGYTF - TRBV28 - TRBJ1-2
TGCGCCAGCAGTGAGAGCCGCTACGAGCAGTACTTC CASSESRYEQYF few TRBV10-2 - TRBJ2-7
TGTGCCAGCAGCCAAGTGACAGGGGTGGGCTACACCTTC CASSQVTGVGYTF - TRBV3-1/TRBV3-2 TRBD1 TRBJ1-2
TGTGCCAGCATTTCCCAGGGTCCCATGAACACTGAAGCTTTCTTT CASISQGPMNTEAFF - TRBV28 - TRBJ1-1
TGTGCCAGCAGTTCTAAGACAGGGAACTACGAGCAGTACTTC CASSSKTGNYEQYF - TRBV5-4 TRBD1 TRBJ2-7
TGTGCCAGCAGCCAAGAAGGGCAGGGGAATAATTCACCCCTCCACTTT CASSQEGQGNNSPLHF - TRBV3-1/TRBV3-2 - TRBJ1-6
TGTGCCAGCAGCCCCCATGGGGGGGCATACGAGCAGTACTTC CASSPHGGAYEQYF - TRBV3-1/TRBV3-2 - TRBJ2-7
TGTGCCAGCAGTTCCGCAGGGGGTAGTGGTGAGCAGTTCTTC CASSSAGGSGEQFF few TRBV9 TRBD1 TRBJ2-1
TGTGCCAGCAGTGAAGCTGCGGGGAGCTCCTACAATGAGCAGTTCTTC CASSEAAGSSYNEQFF - TRBV6-1 - TRBJ2-1
TGTGCCAGCAGCTTAAGCGGGGGGGCTCCCAATACGCAGTATTTT CASSLSGGAPNTQYF - TRBV7-3 TRBD2 TRBJ2-3
TGCGCCAGCAGCTGGCTCAGGGTGGGGTCTGAAGCTTTCTTT CASSWLRVGSEAFF - TRBV5-1 - TRBJ1-1
TGTGCCACCATCGAGCGGGGGGTGAAGTTCTTC CATIERGVKFF - TRBV15 TRBD2 TRBJ2-1
TGTGCCAGCAGTCGGACTAGCGGGGGGTCGTCCAGCTCCTACAATGAGCAGTTCTTC CASSRTSGGSSSSYNEQFF - TRBV6-6 TRBD2 TRBJ2-1
TGTGCCAGCAGCCAAGGGTTTACAGGTAGTGAGCAGTTCTTC CASSQGFTGSEQFF - TRBV14 - TRBJ2-1
TGCGCCAGCAGCGTGACTAGCGGGGGGGATACGCAGTATTTT CASSVTSGGDTQYF - TRBV5-1 TRBD2 TRBJ2-3
TGTGCCAGCAGCTTAGACCCGGGTTCTAATTCACCCCTCCACTTT CASSLDPGSNSPLHF - TRBV7-2 - TRBJ1-6